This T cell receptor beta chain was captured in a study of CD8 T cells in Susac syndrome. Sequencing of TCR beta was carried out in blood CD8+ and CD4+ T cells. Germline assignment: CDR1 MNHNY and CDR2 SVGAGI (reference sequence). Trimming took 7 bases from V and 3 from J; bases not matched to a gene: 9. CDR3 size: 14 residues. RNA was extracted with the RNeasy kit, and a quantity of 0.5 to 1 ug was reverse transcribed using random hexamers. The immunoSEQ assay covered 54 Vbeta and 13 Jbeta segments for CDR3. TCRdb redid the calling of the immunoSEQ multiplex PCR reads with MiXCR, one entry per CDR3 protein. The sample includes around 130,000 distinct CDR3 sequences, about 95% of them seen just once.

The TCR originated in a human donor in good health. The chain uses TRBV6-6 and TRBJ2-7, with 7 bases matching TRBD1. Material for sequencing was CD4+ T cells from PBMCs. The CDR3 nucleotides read TGTGCCAGCACCGCTCCGGGACAGAGCTACGAGCAGTACTTC. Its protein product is CASTAPGQSYEQYF.